This T cell receptor beta chain was obtained from a study of PD-L1 blockade in urothelial cancer. The overall study: About 90% of the roughly 29 patients were men who had bladder-origin urothelial cancer.

Time point defined: peripheral blood 6 weeks after treatment start. This CDR3 comprises 15 residues. Germline CDR1 SQVTM, CDR2 ANQGSEA. The V segment lost 1 base and the J segment 6 bases; nucleotides outside the gene matches: 7. TCRdb keeps only in-frame clones here, not all; method: immunoSEQ multiplex PCR. The repertoire includes tens of thousands of clones, 80% to 90% of them detected once, and 7.5% to 9.5% sits in the top ten. The receptor comes from a man older than 75 with urothelial cancer. The sample consisted of PBMCs, taken around atezolizumab (anti-PD-L1) treatment. The chain links TRBV29-1 to TRBJ2-3, with 10 bases lining up with TRBD1. The CDR3 loop is CSVEGGTGVWDTQYF. DNA of the CDR3: TGCAGCGTTGAAGGGGGGACAGGGGTTTGGGATACGCAGTATTTT.